This T cell receptor beta chain was documented in a study of shared clonotypes between healthy human individuals. Study-level points and caveats: Depth was large, yet rarefaction showed that sorted-subset sequencing was incomplete. In several donors, roughly 5.2% of naive CD4 clonotypes appeared in common.

CD4+ cells underwent separation, giving CD45RA+ naive and CD45RA-negative memory subsets. Germline-derived CDR1 and CDR2 are MDHEN and SYDVKM. The CDR3 consists of 13 residues. The V end lost 6 bases, the J end lost 3 bases, and 11 bases lay between the germline ends. With regard to this clone: Its target is not known.

Replicate PCRs run on sorted subsets employed 200 ng DNA, roughly 30,000 T cell genomes. Data came from immunoSEQ multiplex PCR; TCRdb stores just in-frame clones and leaves some out. Of roughly 680,000 clones listed, approximately 72% are singletons. The chain joins TRBV28 to TRBJ1-1, with a possible D match to TRBD1 (6 bases). The specimen sequenced was memory CD4+ T cells sorted from blood. This sample's subset: CD45RA-negative fraction. The sequence derives from a young woman in good health. CDR3 in DNA: TGTGCCAGCAGGAGGACAGAATACACTGAAGCTTTCTTT. Its translation is CASRRTEYTEAFF. The variable domain in full, with the rest retrieved from reference TRBV28 and TRBJ1-1, is DVKVTQSSRYLVKRTGEKVFLECVQDMDHENMFWYRQDPGLGLRLIYFSYDVKMKEKGDIPEGYSVSREKKERFSLILESASTNQTSMYLCASRRTEYTEAFFGQGTRLTVV.